This T cell receptor (beta chain) emerged from a study of T cells in localized non-small cell lung cancer. Study findings and constraints: Adjacent lung was found to contain a median approximately 52 of the top 100 tumor clones. Increased T cell density in blood showed an association with longer overall survival. Peak T cell clonality was found in uninvolved adjacent lung, exceeding tumor.

Points on this clone: The antigen remains undetermined.

The table came from immunoSEQ multiplex PCR; TCRdb's copy has only in-frame clones and leaves some out. The table lists around 35,000 clones, approximately 90% of them singletons. The TCR originated in a female donor of 60 years or more with stage II lung adenocarcinoma. Specimen: peripheral blood mononuclear cells, collected before any cancer treatment.

The CDR3 here is CASSTRRGNYGYTF. DNA of the CDR3: TGTGCCAGCAGCACACGGAGGGGGAACTATGGCTACACCTTC. This sequence joins TRBV28 and TRBJ1-2, with a weak D call TRBD1 (6 bases). Germline values: CDR1 MDHEN, CDR2 SYDVKM. Trimming took 6 bases from V and 2 from J, leaving 13 bases between them. This CDR3 has 14 amino acids.